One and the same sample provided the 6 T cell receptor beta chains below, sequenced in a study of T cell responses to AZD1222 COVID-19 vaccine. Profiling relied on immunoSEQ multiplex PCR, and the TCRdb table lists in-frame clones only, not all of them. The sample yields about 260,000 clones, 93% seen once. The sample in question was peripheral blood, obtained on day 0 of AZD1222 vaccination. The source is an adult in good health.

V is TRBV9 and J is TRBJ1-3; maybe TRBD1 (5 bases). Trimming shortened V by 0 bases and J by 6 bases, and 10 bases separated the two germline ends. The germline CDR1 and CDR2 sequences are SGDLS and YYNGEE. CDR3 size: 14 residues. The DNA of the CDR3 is TGTGCCAGCAGCGTAGGGGGGAACGAAAACACCATATATTTT. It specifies CASSVGGNENTIYF.

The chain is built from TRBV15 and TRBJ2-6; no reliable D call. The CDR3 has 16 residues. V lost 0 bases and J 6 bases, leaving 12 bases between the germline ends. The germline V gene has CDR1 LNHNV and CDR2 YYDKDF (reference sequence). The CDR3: CATSRDVRQQANVLTF. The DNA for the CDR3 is TGTGCCACCAGCAGAGATGTCCGGCAGCAGGCCAACGTCCTGACTTTC. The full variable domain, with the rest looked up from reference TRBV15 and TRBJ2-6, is DAMVIQNPRYQVTQFGKPVTLSCSQTLNHNVMYWYQQKSSQAPKLLFHYYDKDFNNEADTPDNFQSRRPNTSFCFLDIRSPGLGDTAMYLCATSRDVRQQANVLTFGAGSRLTVL.

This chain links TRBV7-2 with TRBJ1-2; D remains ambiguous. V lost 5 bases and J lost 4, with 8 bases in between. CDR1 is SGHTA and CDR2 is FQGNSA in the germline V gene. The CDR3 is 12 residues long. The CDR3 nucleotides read TGTGCCAGCAGCGCGACTCTCTATGGCTACACCTTC. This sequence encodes CASSATLYGYTF.

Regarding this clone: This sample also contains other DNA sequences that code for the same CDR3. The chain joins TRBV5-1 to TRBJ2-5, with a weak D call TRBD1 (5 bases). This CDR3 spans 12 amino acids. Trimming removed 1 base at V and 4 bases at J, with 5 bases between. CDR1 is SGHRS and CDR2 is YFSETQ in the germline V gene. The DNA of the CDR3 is TGCGCCAGCAGCTTGAGGGGAGAGACCCAGTACTTC. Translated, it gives CASSLRGETQYF.

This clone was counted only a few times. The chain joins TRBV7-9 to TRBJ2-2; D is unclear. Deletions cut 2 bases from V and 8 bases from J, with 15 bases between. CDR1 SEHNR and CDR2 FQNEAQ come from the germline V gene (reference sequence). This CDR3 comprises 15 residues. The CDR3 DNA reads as TGTGCCAGCAGCTTACGACCCCGAGGACGTGGGGAGCTGTTTTTT. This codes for CASSLRPRGRGELFF.

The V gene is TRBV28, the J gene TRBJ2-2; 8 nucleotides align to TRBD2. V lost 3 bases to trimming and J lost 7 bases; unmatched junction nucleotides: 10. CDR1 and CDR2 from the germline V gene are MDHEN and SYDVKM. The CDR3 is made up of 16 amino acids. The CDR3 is CASSFGGAGVNGELFF. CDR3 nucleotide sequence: TGTGCCAGCAGTTTTGGTGGAGCGGGAGTAAACGGGGAGCTGTTTTTT. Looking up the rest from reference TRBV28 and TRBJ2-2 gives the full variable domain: DVKVTQSSRYLVKRTGEKVFLECVQDMDHENMFWYRQDPGLGLRLIYFSYDVKMKEKGDIPEGYSVSREKKERFSLILESASTNQTSMYLCASSFGGAGVNGELFFGEGSRLTVL.